One T cell receptor beta chain is described in this entry. Its antigen is still unknown. This sample stems from a study of T cells in narcolepsy. Germline V gene data show CDR1 as MNHEY and CDR2 as SMNVEV (reference sequence). V lost 3 bases, J lost 0 bases, and 10 bases lay in between. This CDR3 region has 15 residues. Assay: immunoSEQ multiplex PCR; the TCRdb copy retains only in-frame clones and omits some. The profile covers 32,000 or so clones, with over 70% appearing a single time and under 5% taken by the ten largest. Whole-study findings and limits: HCRT-specific and TRIB2-specific autoreactive clonotypes appeared among same-patient CSF and blood CD4+ clonotypes. Healthy controls reportedly lacked the autoreactive clonotypes serially found in patients' blood.

The source of this sequence is a human donor in good health. This rearrangement joins TRBV27 to TRBJ2-3; D is unclear. The sequenced sample consisted of memory (CD45RA-) CD4+ T cells from blood. CDR3 residues: CASSFGWASTDTQYF. The CDR3 DNA reads TGTGCCAGCAGTTTTGGCTGGGCTAGCACAGATACGCAGTATTTT.